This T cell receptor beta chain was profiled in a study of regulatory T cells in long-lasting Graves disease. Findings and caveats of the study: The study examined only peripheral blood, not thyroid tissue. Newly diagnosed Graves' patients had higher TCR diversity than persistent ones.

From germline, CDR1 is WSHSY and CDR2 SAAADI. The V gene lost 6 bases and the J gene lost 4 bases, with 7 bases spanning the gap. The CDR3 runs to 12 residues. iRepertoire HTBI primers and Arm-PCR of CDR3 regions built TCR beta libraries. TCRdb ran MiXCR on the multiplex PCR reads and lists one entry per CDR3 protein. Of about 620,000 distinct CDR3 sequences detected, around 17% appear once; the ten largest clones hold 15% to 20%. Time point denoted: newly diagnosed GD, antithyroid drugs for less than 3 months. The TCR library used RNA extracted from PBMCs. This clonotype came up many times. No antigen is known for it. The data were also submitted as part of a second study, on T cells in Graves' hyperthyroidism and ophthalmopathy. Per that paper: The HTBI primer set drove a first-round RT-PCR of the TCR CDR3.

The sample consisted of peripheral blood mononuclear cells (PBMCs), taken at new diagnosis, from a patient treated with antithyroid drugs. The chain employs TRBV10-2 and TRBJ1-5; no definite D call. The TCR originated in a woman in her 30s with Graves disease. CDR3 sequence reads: CASRRENQPQHF. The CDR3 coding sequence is TGCGCCAGCAGACGGGAGAATCAGCCCCAGCATTTT.